The following is a T cell receptor (beta chain) sequence with its context. Its antigen remains unknown. The data stem from a study of T cells in localized non-small cell lung cancer. Sequencing was performed with immunoSEQ multiplex PCR; in TCRdb, only in-frame clones are kept and a portion is missing. The sample contains approximately 24,000 clones, 75% to 90% of which appear only once. Overall study findings and caveats: A single tumor region was sequenced, leaving heterogeneity possible. Adjacent lung held a median 57 of the top 100 tumor clones.

This clonotype was obtained from a man aged 35-69 years with stage I squamous cell lung carcinoma. Sequences were derived from peripheral blood, sampled before any cancer treatment.

In DNA form, the CDR3 reads TGTGTCACAACTCGGGGTCCTAACTATGGCTACACCTTC. This encodes CVTTRGPNYGYTF. The chain recombines TRBV28 with TRBJ1-2; D not resolved. This CDR3 is 13 amino acids long. Per the germline V gene, CDR1 is MDHEN and CDR2 is SYDVKM.